This TCR beta chain was observed in a study of cytomegalovirus exposure and HLA in healthy donors. Findings and caveats of the study: Sequences of the TCR beta chain were said to predict the HLA-A and HLA-B alleles of most subjects accurately.

Primers for the PCR totalled 60 Vbeta and 13 Jbeta. Clones were sequenced by immunoSEQ multiplex PCR, and TCRdb holds only the in-frame ones, with some missing. The sample yields approximately 110,000 clones, about three quarters seen once. Germline loops: CDR1 GTSNPN, CDR2 SVGIG (reference sequence). The CDR3 contains 15 residues. The V and J ends lost 4 bases and 8 bases, in that order; junction bases with no gene match: 8. Turning to this clone: Its antigen remains unknown.

The chain couples TRBV30 to TRBJ2-2; 12 bases are shared with TRBD2. The sequence was collected from a woman between 55 and 75 years old in good health and CMV-seropositive. Sequencing input: PBMCs. CDR3 sequence: CAWNLAGGPVGELFF. The CDR3 nucleotides read TGTGCCTGGAACCTAGCGGGAGGGCCCGTGGGGGAGCTGTTTTTT.